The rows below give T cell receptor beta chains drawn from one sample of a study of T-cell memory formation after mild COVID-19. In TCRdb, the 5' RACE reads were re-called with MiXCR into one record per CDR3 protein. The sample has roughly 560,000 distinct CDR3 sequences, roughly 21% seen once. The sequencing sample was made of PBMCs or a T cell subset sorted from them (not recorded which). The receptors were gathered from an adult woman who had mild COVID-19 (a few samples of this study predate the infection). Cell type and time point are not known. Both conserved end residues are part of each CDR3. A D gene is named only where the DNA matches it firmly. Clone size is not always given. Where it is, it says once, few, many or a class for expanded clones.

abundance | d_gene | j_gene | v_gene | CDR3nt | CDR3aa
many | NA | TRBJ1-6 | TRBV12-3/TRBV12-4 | TGTGCCAGCAGTTGGCAGGGCGGTTCACCCCTCCACTTT | CASSWQGGSPLHF
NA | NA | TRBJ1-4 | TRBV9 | TGTGCCAGCAGCGGGGTAGGAGGCGCTAATGAAAAACTGTTTTTT | CASSGVGGANEKLFF
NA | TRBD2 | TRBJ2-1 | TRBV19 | TGTGCCAGTAGTATAGTGGGACTAGACGGTTACAATGAGCAGTTCTTC | CASSIVGLDGYNEQFF
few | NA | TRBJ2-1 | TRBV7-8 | TGTGCCAGCGCCCCCGTATGGGGGCAAGGGGGTGAGCAGTTCTTC | CASAPVWGQGGEQFF
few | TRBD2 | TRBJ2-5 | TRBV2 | TGTGCCAGCAGTCCGAGAGAGACTAGCGGAAGAAGGGAGACCCAGTACTTC | CASSPRETSGRRETQYF
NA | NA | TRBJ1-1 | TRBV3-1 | TGTGCCAGCAGGCTCTCAGCTAACACTGAAGCTTTCTTT | CASRLSANTEAFF
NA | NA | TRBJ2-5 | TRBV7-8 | TGTGCCAGCAGCTTAGGGGGCAGGGTAGCGGAGATCCAAGAGACCCAGTACTTC | CASSLGGRVAEIQETQYF
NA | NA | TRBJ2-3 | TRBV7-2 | TGTGCCAGCAGCGCCTGGACCGCAGATACGCAGTATTTT | CASSAWTADTQYF
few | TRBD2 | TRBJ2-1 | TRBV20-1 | TGCAGTGCTACCGAGACTAGCCGTGAGCAGTTCTTC | CSATETSREQFF
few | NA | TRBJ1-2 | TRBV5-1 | TGCGCCAGCAGCTTGGCCTTGGGTGGCTACACCTTC | CASSLALGGYTF
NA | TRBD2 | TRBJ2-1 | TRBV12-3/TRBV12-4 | TGTGCCAGCAGTTTCACTAGCGGGGGGGCCGGTAGGCAGTTCTTC | CASSFTSGGAGRQFF
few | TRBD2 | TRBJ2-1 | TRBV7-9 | TGTGCCAGCAGCTTACTAGCGGGTCATGGCAATGAGCAGTTCTTC | CASSLLAGHGNEQFF
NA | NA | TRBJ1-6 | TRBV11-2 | TGTGCCAGCAGCTCCGACCCGAGGCCCCTCCACTTT | CASSSDPRPLHF
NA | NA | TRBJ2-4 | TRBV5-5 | TGTGCCAGCAGCTTGCTCACAGCCGAGCTTATAGTTCAGTACTTC | CASSLLTAELIVQYF
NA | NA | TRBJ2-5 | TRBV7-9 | TGTGCCAGCAGCTTAAGAACAGCAGAAGAGACCCAGTACTTC | CASSLRTAEETQYF
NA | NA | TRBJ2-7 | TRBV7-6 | TGTGCCAGCAGCGCGCAGCCGGGACTCACCTCCCACGAGCAGTACTTC | CASSAQPGLTSHEQYF
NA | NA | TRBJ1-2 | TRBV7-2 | TGTGCCAGCAGCTTAGAAGGGGAGAGCTATGGCTACACCTTC | CASSLEGESYGYTF
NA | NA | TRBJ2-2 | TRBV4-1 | TGCGCCAGCAGCCACACCCCAGGGGCAAAGGGGTCCGGGGAGCTGTTTTTT | CASSHTPGAKGSGELFF
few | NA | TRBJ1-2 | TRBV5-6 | TGTGCCAGCAGCTTCCGGAGACAGAGGGGCAGCTACACCTTC | CASSFRRQRGSYTF
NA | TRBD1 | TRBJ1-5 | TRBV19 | TGTGCCAGTCTACCGTCAAACAGGGGGTCTAATCAGCCCCAGCATTTT | CASLPSNRGSNQPQHF
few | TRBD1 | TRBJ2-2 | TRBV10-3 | TGTGCCATCAGTATCCCGGTGGGACAGGGGAGGCTGTTTTTT | CAISIPVGQGRLFF
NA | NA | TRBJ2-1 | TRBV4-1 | TGCGCCAGCAGCCACCCGGACTATCAGGACAATGAGCAGTTCTTC | CASSHPDYQDNEQFF
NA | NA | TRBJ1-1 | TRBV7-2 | TGTGCCAGCAGCTTCCTCAGGGTTACTGAAGCTTTCTTT | CASSFLRVTEAFF